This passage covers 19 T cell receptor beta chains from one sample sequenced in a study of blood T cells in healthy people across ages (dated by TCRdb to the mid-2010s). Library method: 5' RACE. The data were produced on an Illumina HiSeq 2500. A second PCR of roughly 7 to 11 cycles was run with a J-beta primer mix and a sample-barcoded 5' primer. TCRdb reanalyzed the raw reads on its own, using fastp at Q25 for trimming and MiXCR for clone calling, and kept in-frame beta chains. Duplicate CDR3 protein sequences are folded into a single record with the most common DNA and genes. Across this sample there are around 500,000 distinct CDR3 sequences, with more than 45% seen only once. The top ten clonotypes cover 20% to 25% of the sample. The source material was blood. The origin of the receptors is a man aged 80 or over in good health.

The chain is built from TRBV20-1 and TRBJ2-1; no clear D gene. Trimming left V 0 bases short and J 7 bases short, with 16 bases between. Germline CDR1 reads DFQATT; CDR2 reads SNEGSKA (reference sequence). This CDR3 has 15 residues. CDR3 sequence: CSARDSQRDLNEQFF. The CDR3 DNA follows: TGCAGTGCTAGAGATTCCCAGCGCGACCTAAATGAGCAGTTCTTC.

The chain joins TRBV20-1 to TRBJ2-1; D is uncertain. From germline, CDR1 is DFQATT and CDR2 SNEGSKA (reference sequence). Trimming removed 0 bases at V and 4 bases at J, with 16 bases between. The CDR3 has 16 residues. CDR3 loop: CSARDWNNLIYNEQFF. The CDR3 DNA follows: TGCAGTGCTAGAGATTGGAACAATCTTATATACAATGAGCAGTTCTTC.

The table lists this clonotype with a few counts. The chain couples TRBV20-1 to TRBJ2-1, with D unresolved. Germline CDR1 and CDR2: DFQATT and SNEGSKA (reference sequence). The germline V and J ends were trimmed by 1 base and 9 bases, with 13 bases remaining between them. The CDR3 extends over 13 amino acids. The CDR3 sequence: CSARATPHVEQFF. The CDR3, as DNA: TGCAGTGCTAGAGCCACTCCTCACGTTGAGCAGTTCTTC.

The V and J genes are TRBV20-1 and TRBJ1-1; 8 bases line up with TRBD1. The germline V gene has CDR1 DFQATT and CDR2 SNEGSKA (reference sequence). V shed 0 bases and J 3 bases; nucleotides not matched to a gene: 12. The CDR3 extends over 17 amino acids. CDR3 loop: CSARDDGGQGSYTEAFF. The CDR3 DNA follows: TGCAGTGCTAGAGATGATGGAGGACAGGGATCATACACTGAAGCTTTCTTT.

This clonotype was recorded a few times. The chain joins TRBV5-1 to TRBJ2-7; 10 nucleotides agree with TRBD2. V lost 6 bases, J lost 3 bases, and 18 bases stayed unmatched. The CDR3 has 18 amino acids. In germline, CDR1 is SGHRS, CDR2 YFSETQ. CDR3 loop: CASKVGLAGVNNFYEQYF. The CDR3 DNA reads TGCGCCAGCAAAGTGGGGCTAGCGGGAGTTAATAATTTCTACGAGCAGTACTTC.

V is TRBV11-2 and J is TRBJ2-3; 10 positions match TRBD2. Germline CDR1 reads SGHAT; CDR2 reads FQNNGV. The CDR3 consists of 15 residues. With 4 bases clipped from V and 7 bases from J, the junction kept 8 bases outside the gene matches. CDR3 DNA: TGTGCCAGCAGCTACCTAGCGGGAGCGGTGAATACGCAGTATTTT. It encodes CASSYLAGAVNTQYF.

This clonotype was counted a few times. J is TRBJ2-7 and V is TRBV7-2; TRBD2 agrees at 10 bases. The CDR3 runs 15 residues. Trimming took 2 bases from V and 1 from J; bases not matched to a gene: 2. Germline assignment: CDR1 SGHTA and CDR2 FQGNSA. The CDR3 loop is CASSLTTSGSYEQYF. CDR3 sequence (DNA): TGTGCCAGCAGCTTAACGACTAGCGGGTCCTACGAGCAGTACTTC. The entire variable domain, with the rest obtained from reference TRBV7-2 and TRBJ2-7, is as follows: GAGVSQSPSNKVTEKGKDVELRCDPISGHTALYWYRQSLGQGLEFLIYFQGNSAPDKSGLPSDRFSAERTGGSVSTLTIQRTQQEDSAVYLCASSLTTSGSYEQYFGPGTRLTVT.

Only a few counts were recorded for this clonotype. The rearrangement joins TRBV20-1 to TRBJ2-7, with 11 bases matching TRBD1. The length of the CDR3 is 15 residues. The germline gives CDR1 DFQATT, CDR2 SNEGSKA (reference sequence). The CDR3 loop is CSAVAGRDRGNEQYF. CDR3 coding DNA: TGCAGCGCCGTAGCCGGTCGGGACAGGGGGAACGAGCAGTACTTC.

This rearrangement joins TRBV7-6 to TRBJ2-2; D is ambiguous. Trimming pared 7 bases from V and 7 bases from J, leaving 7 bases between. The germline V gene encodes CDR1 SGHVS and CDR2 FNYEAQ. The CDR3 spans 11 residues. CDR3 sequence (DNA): TGTGCCAGCAAGCGAGGCGGGGAGCTGTTTTTT. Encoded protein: CASKRGGELFF.

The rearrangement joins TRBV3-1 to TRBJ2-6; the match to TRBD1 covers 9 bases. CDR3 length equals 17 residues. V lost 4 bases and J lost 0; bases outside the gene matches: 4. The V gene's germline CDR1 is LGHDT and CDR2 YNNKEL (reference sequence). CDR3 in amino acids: CASSLGQGLSGANVLTF. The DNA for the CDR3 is TGTGCCAGCAGCCTGGGACAGGGACTCTCTGGGGCCAACGTCCTGACTTTC.

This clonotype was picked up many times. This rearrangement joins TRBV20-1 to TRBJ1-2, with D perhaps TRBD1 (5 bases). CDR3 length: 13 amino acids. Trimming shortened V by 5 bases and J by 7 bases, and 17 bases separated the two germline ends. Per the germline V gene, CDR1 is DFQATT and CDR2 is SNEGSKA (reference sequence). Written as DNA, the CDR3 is TGCAGTGCTCAGGCGGGGCGCGTAGGTGGCTACACCTTC. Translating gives CSAQAGRVGGYTF.

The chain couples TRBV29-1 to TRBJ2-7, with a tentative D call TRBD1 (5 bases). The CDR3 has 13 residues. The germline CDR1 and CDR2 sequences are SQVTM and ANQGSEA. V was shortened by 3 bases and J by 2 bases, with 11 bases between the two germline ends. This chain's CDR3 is CSVENRFPYEQYF. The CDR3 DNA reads TGCAGCGTTGAGAACAGGTTCCCCTACGAGCAGTACTTC.

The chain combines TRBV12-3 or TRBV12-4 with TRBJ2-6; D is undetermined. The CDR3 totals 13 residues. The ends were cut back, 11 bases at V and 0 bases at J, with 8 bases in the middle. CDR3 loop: CAGTVSGANVLTF. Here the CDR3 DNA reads TGTGCCGGTACAGTCTCTGGGGCCAACGTCCTGACTTTC.

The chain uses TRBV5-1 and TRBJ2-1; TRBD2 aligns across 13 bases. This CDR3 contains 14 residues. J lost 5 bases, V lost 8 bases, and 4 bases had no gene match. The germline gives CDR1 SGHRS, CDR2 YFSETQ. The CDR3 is CASSGLAGNNEQFF. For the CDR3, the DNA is TGCGCCAGTTCGGGACTAGCGGGAAACAATGAGCAGTTCTTC. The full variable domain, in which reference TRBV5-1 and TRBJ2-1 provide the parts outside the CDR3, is KAGVTQTPRYLIKTRGQQVTLSCSPISGHRSVSWYQQTPGQGLQFLFEYFSETQRNKGNFPGRFSGRQFSNSRSEMNVSTLELGDSALYLCASSGLAGNNEQFFGPGTRLTVL.

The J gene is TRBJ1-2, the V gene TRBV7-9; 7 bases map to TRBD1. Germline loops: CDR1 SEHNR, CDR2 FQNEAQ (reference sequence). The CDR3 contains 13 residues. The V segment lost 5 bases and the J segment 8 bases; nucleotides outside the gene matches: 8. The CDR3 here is CASSRGTAWGYTF. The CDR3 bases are TGTGCCAGCAGCCGAGGGACAGCATGGGGCTACACCTTC.

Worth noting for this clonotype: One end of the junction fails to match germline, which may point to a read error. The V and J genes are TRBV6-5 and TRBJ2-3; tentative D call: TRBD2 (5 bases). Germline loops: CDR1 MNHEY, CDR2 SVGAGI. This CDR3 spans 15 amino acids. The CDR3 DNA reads TGTGCCAGCAGTTACGACGGGGTAAACACAGAGACGCAGTATTTT. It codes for CASSYDGVNTETQYF.

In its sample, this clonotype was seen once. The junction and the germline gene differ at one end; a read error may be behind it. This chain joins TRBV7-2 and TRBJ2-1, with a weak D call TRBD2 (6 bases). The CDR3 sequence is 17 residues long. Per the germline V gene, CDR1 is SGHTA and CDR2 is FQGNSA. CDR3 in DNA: TGTGCCAGCAGCCTAGCTGGGACTGCGAGCTCCTACAATGAGCAGTTCTTC. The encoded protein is CASSLAGTASSYNEQFF.

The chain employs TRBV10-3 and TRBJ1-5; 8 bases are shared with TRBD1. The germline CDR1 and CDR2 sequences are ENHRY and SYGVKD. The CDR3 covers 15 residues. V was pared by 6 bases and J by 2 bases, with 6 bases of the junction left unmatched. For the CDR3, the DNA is TGTGCCATCAGCGACAGGGGTGTAGGCAATCAGCCCCAGCATTTT. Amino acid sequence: CAISDRGVGNQPQHF.

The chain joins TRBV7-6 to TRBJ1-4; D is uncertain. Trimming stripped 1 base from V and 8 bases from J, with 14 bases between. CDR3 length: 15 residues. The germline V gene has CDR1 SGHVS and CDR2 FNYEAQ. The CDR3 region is CASSLDWATGEKLFF. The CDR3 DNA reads TGTGCCAGCAGCTTAGATTGGGCGACTGGAGAAAAACTGTTTTTT.